Listed here are 8 T cell receptor beta chains from one sample, sequenced in a study of blood T cells in healthy people across ages. Primed by a sample-barcoded 5' primer and a J-beta primer mix, a second PCR proceeded for 7 to 11 cycles. TCRdb fed the 5' RACE reads into MiXCR, producing one record per CDR3 protein. The sample has some 880,000 distinct CDR3 sequences, 30% to 45% seen once. The sequenced sample consisted of blood. The source of these receptors is a man younger than 35 in good health.

This chain links TRBV7-9 with TRBJ1-6, with D possibly TRBD1 on 5 matching bases. Germline V gene sequence: CDR1 SEHNR, CDR2 FQNEAQ (reference sequence). The CDR3 is 15 residues long. V shed 5 bases and J shed 4 bases, with 12 bases lying between them. The chain's CDR3 is CASSPAGTYNSPLHF. The CDR3 DNA reads TGTGCCAGCAGCCCAGCAGGGACTTATAATTCACCCCTCCACTTT.

Only a few counts were recorded for this clonotype. This chain joins TRBV12-3 or TRBV12-4 and TRBJ2-1; the D is unclear. The DNA end favors TRBJ2-7, so the J call may be wrong. The CDR3 loop spans 11 amino acids. The chain's CDR3 is CASKFYNEQYF. The CDR3 region has the DNA TGTGCCAGCAAATTCTACAATGAGCAGTACTTC.

This sequence joins TRBV2 and TRBJ2-1; D is perhaps TRBD2 (5 bases). This CDR3 has 15 amino acids. V shed 6 bases and J shed 6 bases, with 18 bases lying between them. Germline values: CDR1 SNHLY, CDR2 FYNNEI. The chain's CDR3 is CASRSSPGETNEQFF. The CDR3 DNA reads as TGTGCCAGCAGAAGCTCACCTGGGGAGACCAATGAGCAGTTCTTC.

The rearrangement uses TRBV7-6 and TRBJ1-6, with D uncertain. The length of the CDR3 is 17 residues. Germline CDR1 is SGHVS and CDR2 is FNYEAQ. The germline V and J ends were trimmed by 8 bases and 0 bases, with 17 bases remaining between them. The CDR3: CASGLSQASSYNSPLHF. The CDR3 DNA follows: TGTGCCAGCGGATTATCTCAGGCGAGCTCCTATAATTCACCCCTCCACTTT.

This chain uses TRBV25-1 with TRBJ1-2, with TRBD1 identical over 9 bases. Germline V gene lookup returns CDR1 MGHDK and CDR2 SYGVNS. J gave up 0 bases and V 5 bases, and 13 bases lay outside the gene matches. The CDR3 has 18 residues. As DNA, the CDR3 is TGTGCCAGCAGTCCGCGAATGGGGGGACAGGGAGCTAACTATGGCTACACCTTC. Translating gives CASSPRMGGQGANYGYTF.

A single count supports this clonotype. The rearrangement uses TRBV4-3 and TRBJ1-2; D might be TRBD1 (5 bases). Germline V lookup: CDR1 LGHNA, CDR2 YSLEER. The CDR3 extends over 16 amino acids. The V and J ends lost 1 base and 2 bases respectively, with 14 bases between them. The CDR3 loop is CASSQVERGLNYGYTF. CDR3 nucleotide sequence: TGCGCCAGCAGCCAAGTGGAAAGGGGCCTCAACTATGGCTACACCTTC.

This clonotype was counted only a few times. This chain connects TRBV12-3 or TRBV12-4 to TRBJ2-7; either TRBD1 or TRBD2 may supply D (5 bases each). This CDR3 is 13 amino acids long. V lost 9 bases and J lost 3, with 15 bases in between. Here the CDR3 DNA reads TGTGCCAGTTCGCCGGGACGGATCTACGAGCAGTACTTC. Its translation: CASSPGRIYEQYF.

J is TRBJ2-3 and V is TRBV12-3 or TRBV12-4; TRBD2 agrees at 11 bases. J was trimmed by 2 bases and V by 2 bases; bases with no gene match: 6. CDR3 size: 17 residues. The CDR3 DNA reads TGTGCCAGCAGTTTATTAGTAGCGGGGGGGAACACAGATACGCAGTATTTT. Translated, it gives CASSLLVAGGNTDTQYF.